The 29 T cell receptor beta chains listed next were all sequenced from one sample in a study of cytomegalovirus exposure and HLA in healthy donors. Researchers ran the PCR with 60 Vbeta and 13 Jbeta primers. This table comes from immunoSEQ multiplex PCR, and its TCRdb copy is limited to in-frame clones, with some not included. Of around 130,000 clones in the sample, approximately 85% were seen once. The sequenced sample was PBMCs. These receptors originate from a woman in her 30s in good health and CMV-seropositive.

The chain employs TRBV10-3 and TRBJ2-1, with 10 bases matching TRBD2. Trimming cost V 10 bases and J 5 bases; bases outside gene matches: 5. This CDR3 contains 13 residues. From germline, CDR1 is ENHRY and CDR2 SYGVKD. CDR3 DNA: TGTGCCACCCTAGCGGGAGAAAACAATGAGCAGTTCTTC. Translated, it gives CATLAGENNEQFF.

In its sample, this clone was seen once. The rearrangement links TRBV6-5 to TRBJ2-7; possibly TRBD1 for D (6 bases). The CDR3 extends over 14 amino acids. V dropped 2 bases and J dropped 6 bases, with 14 bases sitting between them. Germline CDR1 reads MNHEY; CDR2 reads SVGAGI. The CDR3 sequence is CASSYVDRRSEQYF. Here the CDR3 DNA reads TGTGCCAGCAGTTACGTGGACAGAAGGTCCGAGCAGTACTTC.

This chain links TRBV13 with TRBJ1-3; D is unclear. CDR1 is PRHDT and CDR2 is FYEKMQ in the germline V gene (reference sequence). V was clipped by 5 bases and J by 0 bases, with 14 bases between them. The CDR3 length is 16 residues. CDR3: CASSPFRWSSGNTIYF. The CDR3, as DNA: TGTGCCAGCAGCCCCTTCCGGTGGAGCTCTGGAAACACCATATATTTT. The complete variable domain, with remaining parts taken from reference TRBV13 and TRBJ1-3, reads AAGVIQSPRHLIKEKRETATLKCYPIPRHDTVYWYQQGPGQDPQFLISFYEKMQSDKGSIPDRFSAQQFSDYHSELNMSSLELGDSALYFCASSPFRWSSGNTIYFGEGSWLTVV.

This sequence joins TRBV19 and TRBJ1-5, with TRBD1 identical over 7 bases. From germline, CDR1 is LNHDA and CDR2 SQIVND (reference sequence). V trimming: 3 bases; J trimming: 11 bases; junction bases outside the gene matches: 10. The CDR3 contains 14 residues. DNA for the CDR3: TGTGCCAGTAGTATCGGGGACAGCCGCCAGGCCCAGCATTTT. This translates into CASSIGDSRQAQHF.

The chain carries TRBV10-3 and TRBJ1-5; TRBD1 matches at 8 bases. The ends lost 7 bases at V and 4 bases at J; junction bases unmatched: 3. Germline lookup yields CDR1 ENHRY and CDR2 SYGVKD. The CDR3 loop spans 13 amino acids. In DNA form, the CDR3 reads TGTGCCATCACGGGACAGGCTAATCAGCCCCAGCATTTT. It is translated as CAITGQANQPQHF.

This chain uses TRBV13 with TRBJ2-5; possibly TRBD1 for D (6 bases). Germline CDR1 is PRHDT and CDR2 is FYEKMQ (reference sequence). Trimming took 4 bases from V and 5 from J, leaving 17 bases between them. This CDR3 has 15 residues. The CDR3 region is CASSSYRQAWETQYF. The DNA for the CDR3 is TGTGCCAGCAGCTCCTACCGACAGGCCTGGGAGACCCAGTACTTC.

The CDR3, as DNA: TGTGCCAGCAGTGTGCAGGGCACCAACACTGAAGCTTTCTTT. This translates into CASSVQGTNTEAFF. The chain combines TRBV2 with TRBJ1-1; weak D call: TRBD1 (5 bases). With 4 bases removed from V and 2 bases from J, the gap between germline ends came to 11 bases. Germline V CDR1 and CDR2: SNHLY, FYNNEI. The CDR3 is 14 residues long.

The chain carries TRBV2 and TRBJ2-7; D uncertain. Germline V gene data show CDR1 as SNHLY and CDR2 as FYNNEI. This CDR3 is built from 12 residues. Trimming left V 5 bases short and J 2 bases short, with 7 bases between. As DNA, the CDR3 is TGTGCCAGCAGTTTTGCGACCTACGAGCAGTACTTC. It encodes CASSFATYEQYF.

The chain carries TRBV4-1 and TRBJ2-1; 8 nucleotides agree with TRBD2. The CDR3 length is 15 residues. Germline CDR1 MGHRA, CDR2 YSYEKL. V shed 3 bases and J 1 base; nucleotides not matched to a gene: 2. CDR3: CASSHSGGSYNEQFF. The CDR3 region has the DNA TGCGCCAGCAGCCACAGCGGGGGATCCTACAATGAGCAGTTCTTC.

This clone was counted between two and nine times. The genes are TRBV6-6 and TRBJ1-1; D gene ambiguous. CDR1 is MNHNY and CDR2 is SVGAGI in the germline V gene (reference sequence). CDR3 length: 13 residues. V dropped 5 bases and J dropped 1 base, with 8 bases sitting between them. CDR3 DNA sequence: TGTGCCAGCAGTCCGACACAGAACACTGAAGCTTTCTTT. Its protein is CASSPTQNTEAFF.

The V call is TRBV28, the J call TRBJ1-4; 9 nucleotides align to TRBD1. The V segment lost 7 bases and the J segment 12 bases; nucleotides outside the gene matches: 12. CDR1 and CDR2 (germline): MDHEN, SYDVKM. The CDR3 covers 14 residues. CDR3 protein: CASITGGAGTELFF. For the CDR3, the DNA is TGTGCCAGCATCACAGGGGGCGCGGGTACGGAACTGTTTTTT.

The chain carries TRBV7-9 and TRBJ1-2; D uncertain. From germline, CDR1 is SEHNR and CDR2 FQNEAQ (reference sequence). Trimming removed 5 bases at V and 5 bases at J, with 9 bases between. The CDR3 sequence is 12 residues long. CDR3 amino acids: CASSPGIYGYTF. DNA for the CDR3: TGTGCCAGCAGCCCCGGGATTTATGGCTACACCTTC.

The rearrangement uses TRBV5-6 and TRBJ2-5; maybe TRBD1 (5 bases). V was clipped by 1 base and J by 5 bases, with 12 bases between them. The CDR3 contains 14 residues. Germline V gene lookup returns CDR1 SGHDT and CDR2 YYEEEE. The CDR3 region has the DNA TGTGCCAGCAGCTTGACTAAGGGGTTGGAGACCCAGTACTTC. Encoded protein: CASSLTKGLETQYF.

V is TRBV5-4 and J is TRBJ1-3; TRBD1 matches 11 bases. CDR1 and CDR2 from the germline V gene are SGHNT and YYREEE (reference sequence). The junction had 16 bases not matched to a gene; V was cut back by 4 bases and J by 4 bases. The CDR3 spans 19 residues. The CDR3 spells CASSPYLMGQGVDGNTIYF. The CDR3 DNA is TGTGCCAGCAGCCCTTATTTGATGGGACAGGGGGTTGACGGAAACACCATATATTTT. Filled out from reference TRBV5-4 and TRBJ1-3, the complete variable domain reads ETGVTQSPTHLIKTRGQQVTLRCSSQSGHNTVSWYQQALGQGPQFIFQYYREEENGRGNFPPRFSGLQFPNYSSELNVNALELDDSALYLCASSPYLMGQGVDGNTIYFGEGSWLTVV.

The chain carries TRBV28 and TRBJ2-3; perhaps TRBD2 as D (6 bases). The V gene's germline CDR1 is MDHEN and CDR2 SYDVKM. The CDR3 has 15 residues. The V gene lost 2 bases and the J gene lost 1 base, with 10 bases spanning the gap. The CDR3 coding sequence is TGTGCCAGCAGTTTAGGGGGACTTCGCACAGATACGCAGTATTTT. Its protein product is CASSLGGLRTDTQYF.

This clone is a singleton in its sample. The chain has TRBV19 and TRBJ2-5; 16 bases map to TRBD2. V lost 9 bases and J lost 3; bases outside the gene matches: 4. The germline CDR1 and CDR2 sequences are LNHDA and SQIVND (reference sequence). The CDR3 consists of 15 residues. CDR3 sequence reads: CASTGTSGREETQYF. The CDR3 nucleotides are TGTGCCAGCACCGGGACTAGCGGGAGGGAAGAGACCCAGTACTTC.

This clone has only one observation. The V and J genes are TRBV5-1 and TRBJ2-5; maybe TRBD1 (6 bases). The CDR3 runs to 13 residues. The germline gives CDR1 SGHRS, CDR2 YFSETQ. V lost 4 bases to trimming and J lost 5 bases, with 12 bases between them. The DNA of the CDR3 is TGCGCCAGCAGCAGGGACAACCCTGAGACCCAGTACTTC. Its translation is CASSRDNPETQYF.

The DNA of the CDR3 is TGTGCCAGCAGCTCAGGGGGCGCTGGGGCCAACGTCCTGACTTTC. This encodes CASSSGGAGANVLTF. The V call is TRBV28, the J call TRBJ2-6; 8 nucleotides agree with TRBD1. V shed 6 bases, J shed 2 bases, and the junction held 3 bases outside the gene matches. CDR1 and CDR2 from the germline V gene are MDHEN and SYDVKM. This CDR3 is built from 15 residues.

The rearrangement links TRBV30 to TRBJ1-4, with a weak D call TRBD1 (6 bases). This CDR3 is 13 amino acids long. Trimming took off 2 bases at V and 8 bases at J, with 12 bases between the two ends. CDR1 is GTSNPN and CDR2 is SVGIG in the germline V gene (reference sequence). CDR3 coding DNA: TGTGCCTGGAGTAGGGGGGGGAAAGAAAAACTGTTTTTT. Protein product: CAWSRGGKEKLFF.

The count of this clone is one. The V and J genes are TRBV11-2 and TRBJ1-2; D gene ambiguous. V lost 5 bases and J lost 7, with 8 bases in between. The CDR3 sequence is 11 residues long. Germline assignment: CDR1 SGHAT and CDR2 FQNNGV. The CDR3 is CASSPGVGYTF. Written as DNA, the CDR3 is TGTGCCAGCAGCCCCGGGGTTGGCTACACCTTC.

The chain uses TRBV7-8 and TRBJ2-7; TRBD1 agrees at 7 bases. Per the germline V gene, CDR1 is SGHVS and CDR2 is FQNEAQ. The CDR3 extends over 16 amino acids. The V and J ends lost 3 bases and 1 base, in that order; junction bases with no gene match: 9. The DNA for the CDR3 is TGTGCCAGCAGCTTGTGGGGACAGACCCGTTCCTACGAGCAGTACTTC. Protein sequence: CASSLWGQTRSYEQYF.

This clone was detected only once. CDR3 bases: TGTGCCAGCAGCTGGCTGACTCTTTTCAATGAGCAGTTCTTC. This codes for CASSWLTLFNEQFF. The V and J genes are TRBV5-6 and TRBJ2-1; the D is unclear. Germline V CDR1 and CDR2: SGHDT, YYEEEE. V was clipped by 3 bases and J by 6 bases, with 13 bases between them. This CDR3 is 14 amino acids long.

V usage is TRBV2 and J usage is TRBJ1-1; D gene uncertain. CDR1 is SNHLY and CDR2 is FYNNEI in the germline V gene. This CDR3 contains 14 residues. Trimming cost V 5 bases and J 5 bases, with 15 bases left between them. CDR3 amino acids: CASSLDGLGTEAFF. The CDR3 DNA follows: TGTGCCAGCAGTCTAGACGGATTAGGTACTGAAGCTTTCTTT.

This clone was recorded a few times. The chain carries TRBV4-1 and TRBJ2-7, with a possible D match to TRBD1 (5 bases). V was shortened by 4 bases and J by 5 bases, with 12 bases between the two germline ends. The CDR3 sequence is 13 residues long. In germline, CDR1 is MGHRA, CDR2 YSYEKL. The CDR3, as DNA: TGCGCCAGCAGCCGGGGCAGTGAGGACGAGCAGTACTTC. This sequence encodes CASSRGSEDEQYF.

This sequence joins TRBV7-9 and TRBJ2-2, with D maybe TRBD2 (6 bases). CDR1 is SEHNR and CDR2 is FQNEAQ in the germline V gene (reference sequence). The V end lost 5 bases, the J end lost 1 base, and 20 bases lay between the germline ends. The CDR3 has 18 residues. CDR3 amino acids: CASSDRDSYPVNTGELFF. DNA of the CDR3: TGTGCCAGCAGCGATCGGGACTCCTACCCTGTGAACACCGGGGAGCTGTTTTTT. Together with reference TRBV7-9 and TRBJ2-2, the CDR3 gives the full variable domain: DTGVSQNPRHKITKRGQNVTFRCDPISEHNRLYWYRQTLGQGPEFLTYFQNEAQLEKSRLLSDRFSAERPKGSFSTLEIQRTEQGDSAMYLCASSDRDSYPVNTGELFFGEGSRLTVL.

The chain carries TRBV27 and TRBJ1-5; TRBD1 might be the D (5 bases). V lost 3 bases and J 7 bases, leaving 10 bases between the germline ends. The CDR3 extends over 13 amino acids. Germline loops: CDR1 MNHEY, CDR2 SMNVEV (reference sequence). DNA for the CDR3: TGTGCCAGCAGTTTCGGGCGGGGGCAGCCCCAGCATTTT. This codes for CASSFGRGQPQHF.

J is TRBJ1-2 and V is TRBV5-1, with a tentative D call TRBD1 (5 bases). The germline CDR1 and CDR2 sequences are SGHRS and YFSETQ. The CDR3 is 12 amino acids. Deletions cut 4 bases from V and 7 bases from J, with 11 bases between. The CDR3 DNA reads as TGCGCCAGCAGCGACTCCAGGGTTGGCTACACCTTC. It encodes CASSDSRVGYTF.

This chain uses TRBV30 with TRBJ1-1; no firm D call. V lost 3 bases and J 4 bases, leaving 15 bases between the germline ends. Germline assignment: CDR1 GTSNPN and CDR2 SVGIG (reference sequence). The CDR3 is made up of 14 amino acids. This chain's CDR3 is CAWSPQGGGTEAFF. Written as DNA, the CDR3 is TGTGCCTGGAGCCCCCAAGGAGGCGGCACTGAAGCTTTCTTT. The full variable domain, with the rest looked up from reference TRBV30 and TRBJ1-1, is SQTIHQWPATLVQPVGSPLSLECTVEGTSNPNLYWYRQAAGRGLQLLFYSVGIGQISSEVPQNLSASRPQDRQFILSSKKLLLSDSGFYLCAWSPQGGGTEAFFGQGTRLTVV.

This rearrangement joins TRBV7-2 to TRBJ1-2; D unresolved. V shed 3 bases and J shed 2 bases, with 4 bases lying between them. The CDR3 totals 12 residues. The germline V gene has CDR1 SGHTA and CDR2 FQGNSA. The CDR3 nucleotides are TGTGCCAGCAGCTTCCTGAACTATGGCTACACCTTC. This codes for CASSFLNYGYTF.